A selection of T cell receptor beta chains follows, all from one sample in a study of cytomegalovirus exposure and HLA in healthy donors. The data were produced by immunoSEQ multiplex PCR, yet TCRdb's version contains in-frame clones alone and is incomplete. Of 110,000 to 150,000 clones in the sample, roughly 80% were seen once. The sequenced material came from PBMCs. The receptors originated from a woman in her forties or fifties in good health and CMV-seronegative. Each CDR3 is given with its conserved first and last residue. The order of the fields is D gene, clone size, V gene, J gene, CDR3 length, CDR3 protein, CDR3 DNA. The D gene is left open where the match is weak. Only part of the rows carry a size: once, few, many, or a class if the clone is expanded.

d_call: TRBD2
clone_size: .
v_call: TRBV4-1
j_call: TRBJ2-5
cdr3_length: 18
cdr3_aa: CASSPRGRTSGFGETQYF
cdr3_nt: TGCGCCAGCAGCCCGCGCGGACGGACTAGCGGATTCGGGGAGACCCAGTACTTC

d_call: .
clone_size: few
v_call: TRBV7-8
j_call: TRBJ2-7
cdr3_length: 15
cdr3_aa: CASSLLARGSYEQYF
cdr3_nt: TGTGCCAGCAGCTTACTAGCGCGGGGCTCCTACGAGCAGTACTTC

d_call: TRBD2
clone_size: .
v_call: TRBV5-4
j_call: TRBJ2-3
cdr3_length: 15
cdr3_aa: CASSSGGTSTDTQYF
cdr3_nt: TGTGCCAGCTCCTCGGGGGGGACTAGCACAGATACGCAGTATTTT

d_call: .
clone_size: .
v_call: TRBV7-2
j_call: TRBJ1-1
cdr3_length: 16
cdr3_aa: CASSLMGQGRTTEAFF
cdr3_nt: TGTGCCAGCAGCCTTATGGGGCAGGGGCGAACAACTGAAGCTTTCTTT

d_call: TRBD2
clone_size: .
v_call: TRBV4-2
j_call: TRBJ2-7
cdr3_length: 16
cdr3_aa: CASSQDVAGASYEQYF
cdr3_nt: TGTGCCAGCAGCCAAGACGTAGCGGGGGCCTCCTACGAGCAGTACTTC

d_call: TRBD1
clone_size: .
v_call: TRBV19
j_call: TRBJ1-5
cdr3_length: 16
cdr3_aa: CASSLPLNRGNQPQHF
cdr3_nt: TGTGCCAGTAGTTTGCCTTTGAACAGGGGGAATCAGCCCCAGCATTTT

d_call: .
clone_size: .
v_call: TRBV5-1
j_call: TRBJ1-1
cdr3_length: 14
cdr3_aa: CASTGGHKNTEAFF
cdr3_nt: TGCGCCAGCACTGGGGGACACAAGAACACTGAAGCTTTCTTT

d_call: .
clone_size: .
v_call: TRBV25-1
j_call: TRBJ2-2
cdr3_length: 16
cdr3_aa: CASSSTSQLNTGELFF
cdr3_nt: TGTGCCAGCAGTTCCACAAGTCAGTTGAACACCGGGGAGCTGTTTTTT

d_call: .
clone_size: .
v_call: TRBV5-6
j_call: TRBJ1-5
cdr3_length: 16
cdr3_aa: CASSLFGGLSNQPQHF
cdr3_nt: TGTGCCAGCAGCTTGTTCGGCGGACTTAGCAATCAGCCCCAGCATTTT

d_call: .
clone_size: few
v_call: TRBV7-2
j_call: TRBJ1-1
cdr3_length: 13
cdr3_aa: CASSQRGVLEAFF
cdr3_nt: TGTGCCAGCAGCCAAAGGGGTGTGCTTGAAGCTTTCTTT

d_call: .
clone_size: .
v_call: TRBV2
j_call: TRBJ1-5
cdr3_length: 13
cdr3_aa: CASSSLTEQPQHF
cdr3_nt: TGTGCCAGCAGTTCGCTTACAGAACAGCCCCAGCATTTT

d_call: .
clone_size: .
v_call: TRBV10-3
j_call: TRBJ1-1
cdr3_length: 13
cdr3_aa: CAISAFGNTEAFF
cdr3_nt: TGTGCCATCAGTGCGTTTGGCAACACTGAAGCTTTCTTT

d_call: .
clone_size: .
v_call: TRBV28
j_call: TRBJ2-1
cdr3_length: 14
cdr3_aa: CASIRQGIRDEQFF
cdr3_nt: TGTGCCAGCATCCGGCAGGGGATAAGGGATGAGCAGTTCTTC

d_call: TRBD2
clone_size: .
v_call: TRBV7-7
j_call: TRBJ2-5
cdr3_length: 15
cdr3_aa: CASSSSGGKQETQYF
cdr3_nt: TGTGCTAGCAGCTCAAGCGGGGGGAAACAGGAGACCCAGTACTTC

d_call: .
clone_size: .
v_call: TRBV29-1
j_call: TRBJ1-1
cdr3_length: 13
cdr3_aa: CSVRGRGDTEAFF
cdr3_nt: TGCAGCGTTCGTGGACGGGGGGACACTGAAGCTTTCTTT

d_call: TRBD1
clone_size: .
v_call: TRBV4-2
j_call: TRBJ1-2
cdr3_length: 15
cdr3_aa: CASSQDEGANYGYTF
cdr3_nt: TGTGCCAGCAGCCAAGATGAGGGGGCCAACTATGGCTACACCTTC

d_call: TRBD1
clone_size: .
v_call: TRBV5-1
j_call: TRBJ1-6
cdr3_length: 14
cdr3_aa: CASSDGTGGTPPHF
cdr3_nt: TGCGCCAGCAGCGATGGGACAGGGGGGACACCCCCCCACTTT

d_call: TRBD1
clone_size: few
v_call: TRBV7-2
j_call: TRBJ1-6
cdr3_length: 18
cdr3_aa: CASSKFGQGVGSNSPLHF
cdr3_nt: TGTGCCAGCAGCAAGTTTGGACAGGGTGTAGGAAGTAATTCACCCCTCCACTTT

d_call: .
clone_size: few
v_call: TRBV1
j_call: TRBJ1-6
cdr3_length: 15
cdr3_aa: CTSSQGRDYNSPLHF
cdr3_nt: TGCACCAGCAGCCAAGGGAGGGACTATAATTCACCCCTCCACTTT

d_call: .
clone_size: .
v_call: TRBV27
j_call: TRBJ2-2
cdr3_length: 13
cdr3_aa: CASGHLDTGELFF
cdr3_nt: TGTGCCAGCGGGCACCTCGACACCGGGGAGCTGTTTTTT

d_call: TRBD2
clone_size: .
v_call: TRBV11-3
j_call: TRBJ2-3
cdr3_length: 15
cdr3_aa: CASSFGGGNADTQYF
cdr3_nt: TGTGCCAGCAGCTTCGGGGGGGGAAACGCAGATACGCAGTATTTT

d_call: .
clone_size: .
v_call: TRBV5-6
j_call: TRBJ2-3
cdr3_length: 18
cdr3_aa: CASSLGRPGVGRTDTQYF
cdr3_nt: TGTGCCAGCAGCTTGGGAAGGCCGGGAGTAGGGAGGACAGATACGCAGTATTTT

d_call: .
clone_size: once
v_call: TRBV6-1
j_call: TRBJ1-2
cdr3_length: 15
cdr3_aa: CASRGEVSANYGYTF
cdr3_nt: TGTGCCAGCCGGGGGGAGGTCTCAGCTAACTATGGCTACACCTTC

d_call: .
clone_size: .
v_call: TRBV19
j_call: TRBJ1-2
cdr3_length: 12
cdr3_aa: CASSGITYGYTF
cdr3_nt: TGTGCCAGCTCCGGGATTACATATGGCTACACCTTC

d_call: .
clone_size: .
v_call: TRBV27
j_call: TRBJ2-1
cdr3_length: 14
cdr3_aa: CASRDSSFWGEQFF
cdr3_nt: TGTGCCAGCAGGGACAGCTCTTTTTGGGGTGAGCAGTTCTTC

d_call: .
clone_size: once
v_call: TRBV4-1
j_call: TRBJ1-5
cdr3_length: 16
cdr3_aa: CASSQGGLNFDQPQHF
cdr3_nt: TGCGCCAGCAGCCAAGGAGGCCTAAACTTCGATCAGCCCCAGCATTTT

d_call: TRBD1
clone_size: .
v_call: TRBV9
j_call: TRBJ1-4
cdr3_length: 14
cdr3_aa: CASSVGQGGKKLFF
cdr3_nt: TGTGCCAGCAGCGTAGGACAGGGTGGCAAAAAACTGTTTTTT

d_call: TRBD1
clone_size: .
v_call: TRBV6-5
j_call: TRBJ1-1
cdr3_length: 15
cdr3_aa: CASRPTGQGYTEAFF
cdr3_nt: TGTGCCAGCAGGCCTACGGGACAGGGTTACACTGAAGCTTTCTTT

d_call: .
clone_size: .
v_call: TRBV5-1
j_call: TRBJ1-6
cdr3_length: 14
cdr3_aa: CASSLVQGNSPLHF
cdr3_nt: TGCGCCAGCAGCTTGGTGCAGGGCAATTCACCCCTCCACTTT

d_call: .
clone_size: .
v_call: TRBV2
j_call: TRBJ2-3
cdr3_length: 13
cdr3_aa: CASILQGTDTQYF
cdr3_nt: TGTGCCAGCATCTTACAGGGCACAGATACGCAGTATTTT

d_call: .
clone_size: .
v_call: TRBV10-3
j_call: TRBJ2-7
cdr3_length: 15
cdr3_aa: CAISTAGTHYYEQYF
cdr3_nt: TGTGCCATCAGTACCGCCGGGACTCACTATTACGAGCAGTACTTC

d_call: .
clone_size: .
v_call: TRBV6-4
j_call: TRBJ2-1
cdr3_length: 15
cdr3_aa: CASSQERSSYNEQFF
cdr3_nt: TGTGCCAGCAGTCAAGAGCGGAGCTCCTACAATGAGCAGTTCTTC

d_call: TRBD2
clone_size: once
v_call: TRBV7-9
j_call: TRBJ2-1
cdr3_length: 14
cdr3_aa: CASSPGLAVDEQFF
cdr3_nt: TGTGCCAGCAGCCCGGGACTAGCCGTAGATGAGCAGTTCTTC

d_call: .
clone_size: .
v_call: TRBV6-6
j_call: TRBJ2-3
cdr3_length: 15
cdr3_aa: CASSKTRQEADTQYF
cdr3_nt: TGTGCCAGCAGTAAGACTCGACAGGAGGCAGATACGCAGTATTTT

d_call: .
clone_size: .
v_call: TRBV5-1
j_call: TRBJ2-3
cdr3_length: 13
cdr3_aa: CASSLAVTDTQYF
cdr3_nt: TGCGCCAGCAGCTTGGCCGTCACAGATACGCAGTATTTT

d_call: TRBD2
clone_size: .
v_call: TRBV6-5
j_call: TRBJ2-3
cdr3_length: 16
cdr3_aa: CASRYGLAGSTDTQYF
cdr3_nt: TGTGCCAGCAGGTACGGGCTAGCGGGCAGCACAGATACGCAGTATTTT

d_call: .
clone_size: .
v_call: TRBV5-1
j_call: TRBJ2-1
cdr3_length: 16
cdr3_aa: CASSATGSRSYNEQFF
cdr3_nt: TGCGCCAGCAGCGCCACAGGGAGTAGGTCCTACAATGAGCAGTTCTTC

d_call: .
clone_size: .
v_call: TRBV5-6
j_call: TRBJ1-3
cdr3_length: 14
cdr3_aa: CASSLPYSGNTIYF
cdr3_nt: TGTGCCAGCAGCTTGCCCTACTCTGGAAACACCATATATTTT

d_call: .
clone_size: .
v_call: TRBV20-1
j_call: TRBJ2-5
cdr3_length: 11
cdr3_aa: CSATGVETQYF
cdr3_nt: TGCAGTGCTACGGGAGTGGAGACCCAGTACTTC

d_call: .
clone_size: .
v_call: TRBV2
j_call: TRBJ2-7
cdr3_length: 15
cdr3_aa: CASGGGSVILDEQYF
cdr3_nt: TGTGCCAGCGGGGGGGGCAGCGTCATCCTTGACGAGCAGTACTTC

d_call: TRBD2
clone_size: .
v_call: TRBV4-1
j_call: TRBJ2-1
cdr3_length: 17
cdr3_aa: CASSQGGTSGGVNEQFF
cdr3_nt: TGCGCCAGCAGCCAAGGAGGAACTAGCGGGGGGGTCAATGAGCAGTTCTTC

d_call: .
clone_size: few
v_call: TRBV9
j_call: TRBJ1-1
cdr3_length: 12
cdr3_aa: CASSEGAGEAFF
cdr3_nt: TGTGCCAGCAGCGAAGGGGCCGGCGAAGCTTTCTTT

d_call: TRBD2
clone_size: .
v_call: TRBV7-3
j_call: TRBJ2-5
cdr3_length: 16
cdr3_aa: CASSPRVAGGQETQYF
cdr3_nt: TGTGCCAGCAGCCCCCGGGTAGCGGGGGGGCAAGAGACCCAGTACTTC

d_call: .
clone_size: .
v_call: TRBV4-1
j_call: TRBJ1-5
cdr3_length: 18
cdr3_aa: CASSQGDGWSGVGQPQHF
cdr3_nt: TGCGCCAGCAGCCAAGGAGATGGATGGTCGGGGGTGGGTCAGCCCCAGCATTTT

d_call: .
clone_size: .
v_call: TRBV30
j_call: TRBJ1-5
cdr3_length: 13
cdr3_aa: CAWGKGDNQPQHF
cdr3_nt: TGTGCCTGGGGGAAGGGGGACAATCAGCCCCAGCATTTT

d_call: .
clone_size: .
v_call: TRBV6-5
j_call: TRBJ1-2
cdr3_length: 14
cdr3_aa: CASSYSADHYGYTF
cdr3_nt: TGTGCCAGCAGTTACTCGGCAGATCACTATGGCTACACCTTC

d_call: TRBD1
clone_size: .
v_call: TRBV5-4
j_call: TRBJ1-1
cdr3_length: 14
cdr3_aa: CASSLEAGGTEAFF
cdr3_nt: TGTGCCAGCAGCTTGGAGGCAGGGGGGACTGAAGCTTTCTTT

d_call: TRBD1
clone_size: once
v_call: TRBV29-1
j_call: TRBJ1-2
cdr3_length: 15
cdr3_aa: CSVGDKGGPNYGYTF
cdr3_nt: TGCAGCGTGGGGGACAAAGGGGGCCCTAACTATGGCTACACCTTC

d_call: .
clone_size: once
v_call: TRBV5-6
j_call: TRBJ2-7
cdr3_length: 16
cdr3_aa: CASSLRVSGKRNEQYF
cdr3_nt: TGTGCCAGCAGTCTAAGAGTATCGGGAAAGAGGAACGAGCAGTACTTC

d_call: .
clone_size: .
v_call: TRBV27
j_call: TRBJ1-1
cdr3_length: 14
cdr3_aa: CASSSPLGGTEAFF
cdr3_nt: TGTGCCAGCAGTTCCCCATTGGGGGGCACTGAAGCTTTCTTT

d_call: TRBD1
clone_size: .
v_call: TRBV29-1
j_call: TRBJ2-3
cdr3_length: 16
cdr3_aa: CSVEGVQGARTDTQYF
cdr3_nt: TGCAGCGTTGAAGGGGTCCAGGGGGCACGCACAGATACGCAGTATTTT

d_call: .
clone_size: .
v_call: TRBV10-2
j_call: TRBJ2-7
cdr3_length: 14
cdr3_aa: CASSETGVIGEQYF
cdr3_nt: TGCGCCAGCAGTGAGACAGGTGTAATTGGCGAGCAGTACTTC

d_call: TRBD1
clone_size: few
v_call: TRBV4-1
j_call: TRBJ1-1
cdr3_length: 17
cdr3_aa: CASSQANPGQGATEAFF
cdr3_nt: TGCGCCAGCAGCCAAGCTAACCCGGGACAGGGTGCCACTGAAGCTTTCTTT

d_call: TRBD1
clone_size: .
v_call: TRBV6-5
j_call: TRBJ1-2
cdr3_length: 15
cdr3_aa: CASRGGDRISYGYTF
cdr3_nt: TGTGCCAGCAGGGGTGGGGACAGAATAAGCTATGGCTACACCTTC